This entry is about one T cell receptor (beta chain). Its antigen remains unknown. TCRdb re-analysed the 5' RACE reads in MiXCR, keeping a single row per CDR3 protein. This sample has about 800,000 distinct CDR3 sequences; approximately 12% occur once, and the top ten carry just over 0.5%. These data are taken from a study of CD8 T cells in ankylosing spondylitis. Regarding the study as a whole: Peripheral blood held disease-linked clones only at relatively low frequency, and these were CD8+. Ankylosing spondylitis blood appeared to carry a characteristic TCR beta motif of roughly eight highly homologous variants.

Trimming cost V 5 bases and J 6 bases, with 17 bases left between them. The V gene's germline CDR1 is SEHNR and CDR2 FQNEAQ (reference sequence). The CDR3 totals 15 residues. The receptor's source is a male donor with ankylosing spondylitis. The material sequenced was blood, either unsorted or a sorted T cell fraction (not recorded which). The chain links TRBV7-9 to TRBJ2-1; maybe TRBD1 (6 bases). The CDR3 region has the DNA TGTGCCAGCAGCCCGCACAGGGTTTCGGTCAATGAGCAGTTCTTC. Protein product: CASSPHRVSVNEQFF.